The present T cell receptor (beta chain) was sequenced within a study of T cell repertoires in aging, cancer and after chemotherapy. Multiplex touch-down PCR with TRB-A/B primers amplified rearranged V-D-J TRB sequences. From the multiplex PCR reads, TCRdb called clonotypes with MiXCR, one entry per CDR3 protein. The sample includes more than 10,000 distinct CDR3 sequences, about 26% of them seen just once. The CDR3 is 16 residues long. Germline CDR1 and CDR2: MNHNS and SASEGT. V shed 7 bases and J shed 6 bases, with 22 bases lying between them. TCR beta rearrangements were amplified from peripheral blood genomic DNA.

This TCR was recovered from a human donor in good health. Sequencing used blood. V is TRBV6-1 and J is TRBJ1-5, with D maybe TRBD1 (5 bases). The CDR3 nucleotides are TGTGCCAGCATCGAAAACGGCGGGCTTAGGGGTCAGCCCCAGCATTTT. It codes for CASIENGGLRGQPQHF.